These 14 T cell receptor beta chains were all obtained from the same sample, sequenced in a study of OX40 agonist ivuxolimab in advanced cancers. The repertoire was sequenced with immunoSEQ multiplex PCR; TCRdb's copy has only in-frame clones and lacks some. The sample lists about 100,000 clones; approximately 90% were seen once. This material consisted of CD4+ or CD8+ T cells sorted from blood, taken in a trial of the OX40 agonist ivuxolimab. Receptors were obtained from an adult with an advanced solid tumor such as melanoma, head and neck, liver or kidney cancer.

Here the CDR3 reads CASRDTDGYTF. CDR3 in DNA: TGCGCCAGCAGGGACACGGATGGCTACACCTTC. The chain couples TRBV5-1 to TRBJ1-2; weak D call: TRBD1 (5 bases). V was cut by 5 bases and J by 6 bases, with 8 bases left in between. The germline V gene has CDR1 SGHRS and CDR2 YFSETQ. CDR3 length: 11 amino acids.

The chain combines TRBV7-2 with TRBJ2-7; D possibly corresponds to TRBD2 (6 bases). This CDR3 region has 14 residues. Looked up from germline, CDR1 is SGHTA and CDR2 is FQGNSA. V was trimmed by 1 base and J by 7 bases, leaving 14 bases between them. The CDR3 loop is CASSLGATGGEQYF. CDR3 DNA sequence: TGTGCCAGCAGCTTAGGGGCAACAGGAGGGGAGCAGTACTTC.

The chain employs TRBV7-9 and TRBJ2-5; D is unclear. Trimming removed 3 bases from V and 5 bases from J, with 7 bases in between. The CDR3 covers 12 residues. Germline CDR1 reads SEHNR; CDR2 reads FQNEAQ (reference sequence). Here the CDR3 reads CASSFYGETQYF. DNA of the CDR3: TGTGCCAGCAGCTTTTATGGGGAGACCCAGTACTTC.

The rearrangement links TRBV28 to TRBJ2-2, with D perhaps matching TRBD2 (5 bases). With 3 bases removed from V and 5 bases from J, the gap between germline ends came to 7 bases. The CDR3 is made up of 13 amino acids. Germline V gene sequence: CDR1 MDHEN, CDR2 SYDVKM. CDR3 sequence: CASSFGGTGELFF. CDR3 nucleotide sequence: TGTGCCAGCAGTTTTGGCGGGACCGGGGAGCTGTTTTTT.

This clone showed up just once. The CDR3 loop is CASSASKVDTQYF. CDR3 bases: TGTGCCAGTAGCGCCTCGAAGGTAGATACGCAGTATTTT. The chain joins TRBV19 to TRBJ2-3; D gene ambiguous. The CDR3 is 13 amino acids. Trimming took 6 bases from V and 5 from J, leaving 12 bases between them. Germline V lookup: CDR1 LNHDA, CDR2 SQIVND (reference sequence).

The V call is TRBV19, the J call TRBJ2-7; D is perhaps TRBD2 (6 bases). This CDR3 has 13 residues. Germline assignment: CDR1 LNHDA and CDR2 SQIVND (reference sequence). V gave up 10 bases and J gave up 1 base, with 14 bases separating them. The CDR3 nucleotides read TGTGCCACTGGGGGGTCACCATCCTACGAGCAGTACTTC. This translates into CATGGSPSYEQYF.

J is TRBJ2-1 and V is TRBV5-6; D unresolved. Germline lookup yields CDR1 SGHDT and CDR2 YYEEEE. Trimming removed 2 bases at V and 5 bases at J, with 11 bases between. The CDR3 has 14 residues. The CDR3 sequence: CASSFGVFNNEQFF. The CDR3 DNA is TGTGCCAGCAGCTTTGGAGTTTTTAACAATGAGCAGTTCTTC.

The gene calls are TRBV18 and TRBJ2-1; 15 nucleotides line up with TRBD2. Germline CDR1 reads KGHSH; CDR2 reads LQKENI. Germline trimming cut 5 bases from V and 7 bases from J; bases unmatched to any gene: 12. The CDR3 length is 18 residues. The CDR3 nucleotides are TGTGCCAGCTCATCCCCTTCCTGGACTAGCGGGAGGGGGAATGAGCAGTTCTTC. Encoded protein: CASSSPSWTSGRGNEQFF.

This clone was seen once. The CDR3 region is CASSLAAGSNLYEQYF. DNA of the CDR3: TGCGCCAGCAGCTTGGCTGCTGGGTCTAACCTCTACGAGCAGTACTTC. V and J are TRBV5-1 and TRBJ2-7; no reliable D call. Germline V gives CDR1 SGHRS, CDR2 YFSETQ. The CDR3 is 16 residues long. The V gene lost 0 bases and the J gene lost 3 bases, with 16 bases spanning the gap.

CDR3 protein: CASSIDRREAGELFF. CDR3 in DNA: TGTGCCAGTAGTATAGATCGCAGGGAGGCCGGGGAGCTGTTTTTT. The chain joins TRBV19 to TRBJ2-2; tentatively, D is TRBD2 (6 bases). The CDR3 contains 15 residues. The V end lost 0 bases, the J end lost 6 bases, and 11 bases lay between the germline ends. Germline assignment: CDR1 LNHDA and CDR2 SQIVND (reference sequence).

CDR3 sequence: CASSRDRGGLTEAFF. The CDR3 DNA is TGTGCCAGCAGCCGGGACAGGGGGGGGTTAACTGAAGCTTTCTTT. The genes are TRBV5-8 and TRBJ1-1; 11 bases are shared with TRBD1. The CDR3 is made up of 15 amino acids. Germline loops: CDR1 SGHTS, CDR2 YDEGEE. J lost 5 bases, V lost 4 bases, and 7 bases had no gene match.

The chain carries TRBV6-6 and TRBJ1-3; D gene unclear. In germline, CDR1 is MNHNY, CDR2 SVGAGI (reference sequence). V gave up 5 bases and J gave up 3 bases, with 5 bases separating them. CDR3 length: 12 amino acids. The CDR3 reads CASSNLGNTIYF. CDR3 nucleotide sequence: TGTGCCAGCAGTAACCTTGGAAACACCATATATTTT.

The J gene is TRBJ2-5, the V gene TRBV5-1, with TRBD1 matching over 7 bases. Unmatched junction bases numbered 1, after V lost 3 bases and J lost 2 bases. The CDR3 spans 13 residues. Germline-derived CDR1 and CDR2 are SGHRS and YFSETQ. CDR3 loop: CASSWDSQETQYF. In DNA, the CDR3 is TGCGCCAGCAGCTGGGACAGTCAAGAGACCCAGTACTTC.

This clone appeared a single time. The chain couples TRBV6-5 to TRBJ1-6; tentative D call: TRBD1 (6 bases). Germline V gene data show CDR1 as MNHEY and CDR2 as SVGAGI. The CDR3 is 16 amino acids. The V gene lost 2 bases and the J gene lost 7 bases, with 15 bases spanning the gap. The CDR3 region is CASSYGGGEANSPLHF. The CDR3 DNA reads TGTGCCAGCAGTTACGGCGGGGGCGAAGCAAATTCACCCCTCCACTTT.